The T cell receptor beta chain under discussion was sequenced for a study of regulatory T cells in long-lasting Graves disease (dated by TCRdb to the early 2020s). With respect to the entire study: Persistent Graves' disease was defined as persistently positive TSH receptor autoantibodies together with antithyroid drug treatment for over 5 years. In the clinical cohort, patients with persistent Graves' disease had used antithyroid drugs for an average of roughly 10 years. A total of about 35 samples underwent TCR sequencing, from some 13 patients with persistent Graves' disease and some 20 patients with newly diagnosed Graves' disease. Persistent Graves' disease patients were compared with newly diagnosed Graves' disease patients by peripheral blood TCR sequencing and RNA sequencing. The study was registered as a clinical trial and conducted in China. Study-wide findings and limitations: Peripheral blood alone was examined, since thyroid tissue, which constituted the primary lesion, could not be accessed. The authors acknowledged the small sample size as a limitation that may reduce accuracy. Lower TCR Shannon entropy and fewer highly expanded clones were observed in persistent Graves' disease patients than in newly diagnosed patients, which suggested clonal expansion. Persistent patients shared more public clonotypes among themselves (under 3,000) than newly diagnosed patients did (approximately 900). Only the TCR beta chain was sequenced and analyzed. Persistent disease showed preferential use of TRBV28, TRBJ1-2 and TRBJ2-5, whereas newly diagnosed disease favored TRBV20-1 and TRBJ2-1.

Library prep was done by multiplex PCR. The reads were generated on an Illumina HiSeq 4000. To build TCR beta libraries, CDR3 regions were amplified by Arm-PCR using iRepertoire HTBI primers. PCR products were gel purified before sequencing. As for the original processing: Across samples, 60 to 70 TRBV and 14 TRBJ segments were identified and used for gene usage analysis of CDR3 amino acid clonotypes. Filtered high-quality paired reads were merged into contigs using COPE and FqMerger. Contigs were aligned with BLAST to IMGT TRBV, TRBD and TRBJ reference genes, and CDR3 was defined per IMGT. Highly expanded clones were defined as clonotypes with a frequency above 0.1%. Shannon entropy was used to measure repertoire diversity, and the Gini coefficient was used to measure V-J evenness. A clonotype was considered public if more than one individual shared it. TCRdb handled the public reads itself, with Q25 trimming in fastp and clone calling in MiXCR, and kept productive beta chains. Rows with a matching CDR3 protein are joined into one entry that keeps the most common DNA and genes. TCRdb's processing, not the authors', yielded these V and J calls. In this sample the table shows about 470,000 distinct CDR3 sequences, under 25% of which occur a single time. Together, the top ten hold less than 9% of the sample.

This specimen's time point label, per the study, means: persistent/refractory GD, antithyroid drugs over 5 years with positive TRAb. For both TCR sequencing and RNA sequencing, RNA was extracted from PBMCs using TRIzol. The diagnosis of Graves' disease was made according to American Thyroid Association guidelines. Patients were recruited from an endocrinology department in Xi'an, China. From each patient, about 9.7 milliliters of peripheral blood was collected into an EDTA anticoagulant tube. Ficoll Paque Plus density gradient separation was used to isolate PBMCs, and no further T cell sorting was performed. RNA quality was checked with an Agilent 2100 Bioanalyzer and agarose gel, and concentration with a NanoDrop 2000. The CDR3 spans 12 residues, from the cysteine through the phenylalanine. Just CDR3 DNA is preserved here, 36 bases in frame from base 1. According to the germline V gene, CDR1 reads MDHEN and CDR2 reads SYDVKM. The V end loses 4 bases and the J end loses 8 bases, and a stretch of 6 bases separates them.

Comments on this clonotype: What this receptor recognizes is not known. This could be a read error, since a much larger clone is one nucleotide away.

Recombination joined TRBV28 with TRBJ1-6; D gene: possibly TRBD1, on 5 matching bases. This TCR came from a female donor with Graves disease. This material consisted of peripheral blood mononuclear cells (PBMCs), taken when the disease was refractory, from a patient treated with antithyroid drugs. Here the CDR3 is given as CASSWGDSPLHF. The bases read TGTGCCAGCAGTTGGGGGGATTCACCCCTCCACTTT.